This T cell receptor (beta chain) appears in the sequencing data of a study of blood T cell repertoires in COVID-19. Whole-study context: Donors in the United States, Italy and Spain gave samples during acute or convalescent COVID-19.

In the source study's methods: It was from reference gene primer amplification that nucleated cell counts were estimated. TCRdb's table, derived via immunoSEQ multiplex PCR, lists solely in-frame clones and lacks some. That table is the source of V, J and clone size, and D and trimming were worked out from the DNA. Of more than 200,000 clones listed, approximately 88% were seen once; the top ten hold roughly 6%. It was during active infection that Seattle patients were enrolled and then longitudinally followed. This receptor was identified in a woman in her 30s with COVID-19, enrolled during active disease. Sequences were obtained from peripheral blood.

The CDR3 bases are TGTGCCAGCAGTTACGGGGGGGCGCGAACTGAAGCTTTCTTT. Amino acids: CASSYGGARTEAFF. The rearrangement links TRBV6-2 or TRBV6-3 to TRBJ1-1; TRBD1 is a possible D gene (6 bases). This CDR3 region has 14 residues. Trimming pared 2 bases from V and 5 bases from J, leaving 12 bases between. Looked up from germline, CDR1 is MNHEY and CDR2 is SVGEGT.